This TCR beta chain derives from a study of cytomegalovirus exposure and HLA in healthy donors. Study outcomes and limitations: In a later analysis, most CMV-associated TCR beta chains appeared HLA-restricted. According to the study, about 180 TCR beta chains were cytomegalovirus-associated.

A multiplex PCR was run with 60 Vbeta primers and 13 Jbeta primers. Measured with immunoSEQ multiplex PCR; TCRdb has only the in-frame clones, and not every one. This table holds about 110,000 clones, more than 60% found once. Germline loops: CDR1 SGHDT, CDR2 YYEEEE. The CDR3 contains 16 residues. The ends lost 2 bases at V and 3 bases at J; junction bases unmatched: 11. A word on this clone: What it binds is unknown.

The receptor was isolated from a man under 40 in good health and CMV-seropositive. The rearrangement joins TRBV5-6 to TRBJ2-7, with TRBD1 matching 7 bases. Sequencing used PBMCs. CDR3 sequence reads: CASSFYRDSPHYEQYF. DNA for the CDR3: TGTGCCAGCAGCTTTTACCGGGACAGCCCTCACTACGAGCAGTACTTC.